The 13 T cell receptor beta chains below come from one sample, sequenced in a study of T cells in Graves' hyperthyroidism and ophthalmopathy. The source material, RNA transcripts, was used to amplify TCR beta CDR3 regions. First-round RT-PCR with HTBI primers amplified the TCR CDR3 region. TCRdb ran MiXCR on the multiplex PCR reads and lists one entry per CDR3 protein. The repertoire has 500,000 to 650,000 distinct CDR3 sequences, 14% of them found once; the top ten carry approximately 15%. Sequencing input: blood. The source of these receptors is a woman between 35 and 50 years old with Graves' hyperthyroidism.

At least ten counts were recorded for this clonotype. J is TRBJ1-5 and V is TRBV28; D is perhaps TRBD1 (5 bases). This CDR3 has 15 amino acids. Per the germline V gene, CDR1 is MDHEN and CDR2 is SYDVKM. V dropped 6 bases and J dropped 5 bases, with 17 bases sitting between them. This chain's CDR3 is CASRTRVFEDQPQHF. The CDR3 nucleotides are TGTGCCAGCAGAACCAGGGTATTTGAGGATCAGCCCCAGCATTTT.

This chain uses TRBV27 with TRBJ2-5; weak D call: TRBD1 (6 bases). V gave up 5 bases and J gave up 2 bases, with 15 bases separating them. This CDR3 has 15 amino acids. Germline assignment: CDR1 MNHEY and CDR2 SMNVEV (reference sequence). The CDR3 loop reads CASSPRTAKQETQYF. The DNA of the CDR3 is TGTGCCAGCAGTCCCCGGACAGCGAAACAAGAGACCCAGTACTTC.

The V and J genes are TRBV20-1 and TRBJ1-3, with a weak D call TRBD1 (5 bases). The V and J ends lost 2 bases and 2 bases respectively, with 22 bases between them. This CDR3 comprises 18 residues. The germline V gene has CDR1 DFQATT and CDR2 SNEGSKA (reference sequence). CDR3 region: CSARNRRSSQGTGNTIYF. In nucleotides, the CDR3 is TGCAGTGCTAGAAACCGACGCTCAAGCCAGGGCACTGGAAACACCATATATTTT.

This clonotype has ten or more counts. CDR3 DNA: TGTGCCAGCAGCCGGGCCAGCGCGAACACCGGGGAGCTGTTTTTT. Its translation is CASSRASANTGELFF. V is TRBV5-8 and J is TRBJ2-2; D is unresolved. This CDR3 region has 15 residues. The ends were cut back, 4 bases at V and 0 bases at J, with 10 bases in the middle. Germline V gene data show CDR1 as SGHTS and CDR2 as YDEGEE.

This clonotype showed up just a few times. This chain joins TRBV29-1 and TRBJ2-7; D is perhaps TRBD2 (6 bases). V shed 6 bases and J shed 2 bases, with 11 bases lying between them. CDR3 size: 12 residues. Germline assignment: CDR1 SQVTM and CDR2 ANQGSEA. The CDR3 nucleotides read TGCAGCGTGCTTAGCGGAACCTACGAGCAGTACTTC. Its protein product is CSVLSGTYEQYF.

This clonotype was counted at least ten times. This chain links TRBV6-5 with TRBJ2-2; maybe TRBD2 (6 bases). The CDR3 contains 16 residues. CDR1 and CDR2 (germline): MNHEY, SVGAGI. V was trimmed by 2 bases and J by 1 base, leaving 11 bases between them. The chain's CDR3 is CASSYGDLGNTGELFF. In DNA form, the CDR3 reads TGTGCCAGCAGTTACGGGGACTTGGGGAACACCGGGGAGCTGTTTTTT.

This clonotype was seen at least ten times. The chain carries TRBV20-1 and TRBJ2-7, with 7 bases that match TRBD2. Germline V gene lookup returns CDR1 DFQATT and CDR2 SNEGSKA (reference sequence). The CDR3 has 15 amino acids. Trimming cost V 3 bases and J 7 bases; bases outside gene matches: 15. CDR3 nucleotide sequence: TGCAGTGCTAGTAGTAGGACTAGAGAAACGGGGGAGCAGTACTTC. This gives the protein CSASSRTRETGEQYF.

This clonotype was observed a handful of times. A much larger clone lies a single base off, so this may be a read error. The chain employs TRBV5-1 and TRBJ1-2, with 8 nucleotides matching TRBD1. CDR1 is SGHRS, CDR2 YFSETQ, per germline. The length of the CDR3 is 15 residues. The CDR3, as DNA: TGCGCCAGCAGCTTGGAAGGACAGGGCGCCGGTGGCTGCACCTTC. Translated: CASSLEGQGAGGCTF.

This clonotype was seen repeatedly, ten times or more. The gene calls are TRBV5-6 and TRBJ1-1; no reliable D call. The CDR3 consists of 15 residues. Germline V gene data show CDR1 as SGHDT and CDR2 as YYEEEE. The V end was cut by 1 base, the J end by 0 bases, with 10 bases between. The CDR3 DNA sequence: TGTGCCAGCAGCTTGAATGGGATCATGAACACTGAAGCTTTCTTT. Translating it yields CASSLNGIMNTEAFF.

The chain recombines TRBV12-3 or TRBV12-4 with TRBJ1-2, with unresolved D. This CDR3 is 12 amino acids long. V was trimmed by 9 bases and J by 7 bases, leaving 15 bases between them. This CDR3 reads CASLKGGFGYTF. CDR3 sequence (DNA): TGTGCCAGTCTCAAGGGAGGGTTTGGCTACACCTTC.

This clonotype was recorded once. A much larger clonotype is one base distant, so this may be a read error. It is likely a read error, because the conserved phenylalanine at the end of the CDR3 is missing. The rearrangement joins TRBV7-2 to TRBJ2-7; 9 bases are shared with TRBD2. Germline V CDR1 and CDR2: SGHTA, FQGNSA. The V and J ends lost 3 bases and 2 bases, in that order; junction bases with no gene match: 11. The CDR3 is 17 residues long. For the CDR3, the DNA is TGTGCCAGCAGCTTGATGGCGGGAGGGCCGACGACCTACGAGCAGTACTCC. Its translation: CASSLMAGGPTTYEQYS.

At least ten counts were recorded for this clonotype. The chain carries TRBV3-1 and TRBJ2-7, with a possible D match to TRBD2 (5 bases). Germline values: CDR1 LGHDT, CDR2 YNNKEL (reference sequence). The CDR3 contains 15 residues. The V end lost 0 bases, the J end lost 5 bases, and 14 bases lay between the germline ends. Written as DNA, the CDR3 is TGTGCCAGCAGCCAAGACGGGGTTGCAAGGAACGAGCAGTACTTC. It translates to CASSQDGVARNEQYF.

The V call is TRBV6-4, the J call TRBJ2-7, with D perhaps TRBD2 (6 bases). This CDR3 has 12 amino acids. V dropped 5 bases and J dropped 5 bases, with 10 bases sitting between them. Germline V gives CDR1 MRHNA, CDR2 SNTAGT. The CDR3 DNA follows: TGTGCCAGCAGTTTTGGAGGGGACGAGCAGTACTTC. Amino acids: CASSFGGDEQYF.